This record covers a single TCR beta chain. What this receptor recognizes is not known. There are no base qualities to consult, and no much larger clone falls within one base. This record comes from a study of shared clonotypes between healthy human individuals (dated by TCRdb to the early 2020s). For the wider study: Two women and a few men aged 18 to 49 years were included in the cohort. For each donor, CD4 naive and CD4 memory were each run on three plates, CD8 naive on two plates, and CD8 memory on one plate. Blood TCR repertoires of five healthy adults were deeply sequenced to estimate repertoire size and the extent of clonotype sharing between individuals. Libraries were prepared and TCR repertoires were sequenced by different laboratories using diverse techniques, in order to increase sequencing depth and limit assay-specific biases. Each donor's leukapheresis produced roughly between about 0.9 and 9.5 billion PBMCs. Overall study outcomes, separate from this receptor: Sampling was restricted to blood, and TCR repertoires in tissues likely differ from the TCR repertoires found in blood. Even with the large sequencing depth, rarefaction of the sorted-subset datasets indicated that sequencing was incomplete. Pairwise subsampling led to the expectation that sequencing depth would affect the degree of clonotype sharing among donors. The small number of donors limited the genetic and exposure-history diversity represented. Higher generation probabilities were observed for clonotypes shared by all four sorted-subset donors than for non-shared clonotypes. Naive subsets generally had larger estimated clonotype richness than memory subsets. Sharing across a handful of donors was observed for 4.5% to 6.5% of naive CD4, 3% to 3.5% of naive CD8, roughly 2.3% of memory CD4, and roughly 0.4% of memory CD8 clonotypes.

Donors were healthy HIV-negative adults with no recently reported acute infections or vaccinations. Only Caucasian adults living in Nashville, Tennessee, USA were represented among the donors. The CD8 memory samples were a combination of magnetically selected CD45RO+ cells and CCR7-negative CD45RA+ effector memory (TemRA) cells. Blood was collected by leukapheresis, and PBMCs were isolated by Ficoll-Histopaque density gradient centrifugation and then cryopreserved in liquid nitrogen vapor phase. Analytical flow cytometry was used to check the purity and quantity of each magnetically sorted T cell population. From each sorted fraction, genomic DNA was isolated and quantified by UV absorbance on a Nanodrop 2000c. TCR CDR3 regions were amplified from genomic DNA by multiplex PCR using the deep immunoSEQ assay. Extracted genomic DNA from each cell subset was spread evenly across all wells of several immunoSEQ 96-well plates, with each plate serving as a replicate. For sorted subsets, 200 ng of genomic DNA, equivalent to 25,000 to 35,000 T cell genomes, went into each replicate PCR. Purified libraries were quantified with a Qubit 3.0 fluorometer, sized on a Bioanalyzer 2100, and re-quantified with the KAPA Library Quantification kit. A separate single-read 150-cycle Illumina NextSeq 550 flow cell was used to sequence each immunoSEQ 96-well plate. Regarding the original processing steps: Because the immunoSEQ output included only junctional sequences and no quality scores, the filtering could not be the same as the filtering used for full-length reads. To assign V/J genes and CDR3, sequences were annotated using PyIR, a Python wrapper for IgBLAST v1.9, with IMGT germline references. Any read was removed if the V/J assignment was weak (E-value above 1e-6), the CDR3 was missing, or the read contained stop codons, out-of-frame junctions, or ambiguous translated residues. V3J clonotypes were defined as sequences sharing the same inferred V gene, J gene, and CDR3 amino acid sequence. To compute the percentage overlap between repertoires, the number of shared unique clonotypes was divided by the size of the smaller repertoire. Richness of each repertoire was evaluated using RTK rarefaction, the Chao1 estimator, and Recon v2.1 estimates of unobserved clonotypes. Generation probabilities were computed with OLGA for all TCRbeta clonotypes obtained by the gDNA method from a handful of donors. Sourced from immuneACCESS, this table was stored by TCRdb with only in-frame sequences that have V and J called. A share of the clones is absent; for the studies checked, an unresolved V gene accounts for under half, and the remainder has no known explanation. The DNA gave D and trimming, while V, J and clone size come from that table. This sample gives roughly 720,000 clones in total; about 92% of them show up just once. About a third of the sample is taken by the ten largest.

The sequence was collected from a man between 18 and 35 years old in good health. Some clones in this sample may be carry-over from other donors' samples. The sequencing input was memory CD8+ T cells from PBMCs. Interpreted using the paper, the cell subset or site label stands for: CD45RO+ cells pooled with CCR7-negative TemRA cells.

The CDR3 loop reads CASSWRISYEQYF. The DNA sequence is TGTGCCAGTAGTTGGAGGATCTCCTACGAGCAGTACTTC. The chain is made from TRBV19 and TRBJ2-7, and possibly TRBD2, on 5 matching bases. According to the germline V gene (reference sequence), CDR1 reads LNHDA and CDR2 reads SQIVND. The CDR3 has 13 amino acids, counting the end cysteine and phenylalanine. Just CDR3 DNA is preserved here, 39 bases in frame from base 1. V was cut back by 5 bases and J by 0 bases, leaving a gap of 8 bases between them.